The clone carrying this T cell receptor (beta chain) occurred many times. V was trimmed by 4 bases and J by 1 base, leaving 14 bases between them. The CDR3 length is 16 residues. Per the germline V gene, CDR1 is SGHRS and CDR2 is YFSETQ. Seattle patient enrollment occurred during active infection, with longitudinal follow-up thereafter. The sample comes from a study of blood T cell repertoires in COVID-19. About the study: Donors in the United States, Italy and Spain gave samples during acute or convalescent COVID-19.

Original processing methods: How many nucleated cells were present was estimated from reference gene primer amplification. The assay was immunoSEQ multiplex PCR, and TCRdb's table has in-frame clones only and misses some. The V and J calls and clone size were taken over from that table, and D and trimming were inferred from the DNA. The table includes about 38,000 clones, about three quarters detected once. The TCR originated in a man between 70 and 80 years old with COVID-19, enrolled during active disease. The chain carries TRBV5-1 and TRBJ2-2, with a weak D call TRBD1 (6 bases). The sequenced material came from peripheral blood. Written as DNA, the CDR3 is TGCGCCAGCAGCCCTAGGGGGTCTGGGAACACCGGGGAGCTGTTTTTT. Its translation: CASSPRGSGNTGELFF.